This T cell receptor (beta chain) was documented in a study of T cells after yellow fever vaccination. Turning to the study itself: SMART-Seq v4 Ultra Low Input handled preparation of low-cell-number fractions.

As concerns this clonotype: Its matching antigen is unknown.

Germline CDR1 reads SNHLY; CDR2 reads FYNNEI. Deletions cut 7 bases from V and 4 bases from J, with 11 bases between. This CDR3 region has 13 residues. For TCR, cDNA came from 5'RACE template switching, which added a universal primer site and UMIs. TCRdb re-called the 5' RACE reads through MiXCR, storing one row per CDR3 protein. Of hundreds of thousands of distinct CDR3 sequences in the sample, roughly 17% were seen once. Study-wide results and caveats: Weaker in magnitude, the secondary response showed a faster peak on day 5 versus 15.

The sequence derives from a man between 18 and 29 years old who received the YFV17D yellow fever vaccine. Sequences were derived from PBMCs, sampled less than 6 days after the first yellow fever vaccination. The gene calls are TRBV2 and TRBJ1-5; maybe TRBD1 (5 bases). Here the CDR3 DNA reads TGTGCCAGCACGGTAGGGGAGAATCAGCCCCAGCATTTT. Residues: CASTVGENQPQHF.